This T cell receptor beta chain was captured in a study of blood T cells in healthy people across ages. Then a second PCR, running roughly 6 to 11 cycles, was carried out with a sample-barcoded 5' primer and a J-beta primer mix. MiXCR was run by TCRdb on the 5' RACE reads, yielding one entry per CDR3 protein. The sample yields roughly 730,000 distinct CDR3 sequences, 45% to 70% seen once. V lost 5 bases to trimming and J lost 0 bases, with 5 bases between them. This CDR3 spans 13 amino acids. Germline CDR1 reads MNHEY; CDR2 reads SMNVEV (reference sequence). The TCR originated in a man aged 40-55 years in good health. This chain links TRBV27 with TRBJ1-5; D perhaps matches TRBD1 (5 bases). The sequenced sample was blood. CDR3 in amino acids: CASSGGSNQPQHF. The CDR3 region has the DNA TGTGCCAGCAGTGGGGGTAGCAATCAGCCCCAGCATTTT.